The subject of this entry is one T cell receptor (beta chain). Data came from immunoSEQ multiplex PCR; TCRdb stores just in-frame clones and leaves some out. The data show approximately 300,000 clones, about nine tenths seen once. CDR3 length equals 13 residues. V gave up 5 bases and J gave up 0 bases, with 7 bases separating them. This entry comes from a study of blood T cell repertoires in COVID-19. At the level of the study: Acute and convalescent COVID-19 samples came from the United States, Italy and Spain.

Individuals aged about 18 to 90 years were recruited from approximately 22 US areas. Participant-reported clinical history was the basis for cohort assignment. Recovered status in Cohort 3 required two negative PCRs, clearance, or symptom resolution. The genes are TRBV12-3 or TRBV12-4 and TRBJ1-2; the D gene is possibly TRBD1 (5 bases). Material: PBMCs or T cells enriched from blood (not recorded which). This receptor was identified in a man in his 60s who had recovered from COVID-19. The DNA of the CDR3 is TGTGCCAGCAGTCTCAGGGCTAACTATGGCTACACCTTC. Its translation: CASSLRANYGYTF.